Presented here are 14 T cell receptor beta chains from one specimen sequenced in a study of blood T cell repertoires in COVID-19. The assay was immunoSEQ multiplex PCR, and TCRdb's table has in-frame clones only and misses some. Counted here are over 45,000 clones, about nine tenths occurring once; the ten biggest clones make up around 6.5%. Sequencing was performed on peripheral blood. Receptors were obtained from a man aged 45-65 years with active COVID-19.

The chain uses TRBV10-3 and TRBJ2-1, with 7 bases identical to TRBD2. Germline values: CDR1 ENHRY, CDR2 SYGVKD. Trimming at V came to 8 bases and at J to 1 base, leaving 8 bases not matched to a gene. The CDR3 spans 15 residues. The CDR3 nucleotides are TGTGCCATCCGGACGGGGGAGGGGTCCTACAATGAGCAGTTCTTC. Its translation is CAIRTGEGSYNEQFF.

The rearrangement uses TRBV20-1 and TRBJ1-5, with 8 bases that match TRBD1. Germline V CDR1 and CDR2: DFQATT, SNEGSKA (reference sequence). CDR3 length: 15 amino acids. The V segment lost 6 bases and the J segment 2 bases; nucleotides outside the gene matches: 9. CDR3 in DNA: TGCAGTGCCAGTACAGGGGGGAACGGCAATCAGCCCCAGCATTTT. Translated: CSASTGGNGNQPQHF.

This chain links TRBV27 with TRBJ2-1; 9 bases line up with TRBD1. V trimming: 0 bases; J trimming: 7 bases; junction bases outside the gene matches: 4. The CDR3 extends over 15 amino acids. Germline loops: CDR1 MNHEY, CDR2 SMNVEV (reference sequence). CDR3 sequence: CASSLSGTGMNEQFF. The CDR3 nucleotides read TGTGCCAGCAGTTTATCCGGGACAGGGATGAATGAGCAGTTCTTC.

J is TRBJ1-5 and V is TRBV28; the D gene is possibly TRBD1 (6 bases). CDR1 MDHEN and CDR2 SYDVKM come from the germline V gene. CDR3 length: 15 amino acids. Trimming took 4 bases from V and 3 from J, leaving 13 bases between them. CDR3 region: CASSSGDRYNQPQHF. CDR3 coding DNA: TGTGCCAGCAGTTCAGGGGATCGATACAATCAGCCCCAGCATTTT.

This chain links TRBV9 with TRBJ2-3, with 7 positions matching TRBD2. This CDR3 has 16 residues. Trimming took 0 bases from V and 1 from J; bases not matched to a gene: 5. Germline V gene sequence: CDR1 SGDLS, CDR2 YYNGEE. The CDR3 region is CASSVVSGGGTDTQYF. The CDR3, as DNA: TGTGCCAGCAGCGTAGTTTCGGGGGGAGGCACAGATACGCAGTATTTT.

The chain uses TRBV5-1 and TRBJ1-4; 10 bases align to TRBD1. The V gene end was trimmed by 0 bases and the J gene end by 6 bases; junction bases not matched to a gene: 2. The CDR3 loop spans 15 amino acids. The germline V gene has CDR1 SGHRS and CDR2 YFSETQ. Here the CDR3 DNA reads TGCGCCAGCAGCTTGGGGGACAGGGGCGATGAAAAACTGTTTTTT. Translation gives CASSLGDRGDEKLFF.

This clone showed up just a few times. The CDR3 coding sequence is TGTGCCAGTAGTAGAGGACAGGGCAATCAGCCCCAGCATTTT. It yields the protein CASSRGQGNQPQHF. The chain links TRBV19 to TRBJ1-5; TRBD1 aligns across 7 bases. The germline gives CDR1 LNHDA, CDR2 SQIVND (reference sequence). The CDR3 sequence is 14 residues long. Germline trimming cut 4 bases from V and 2 bases from J; bases unmatched to any gene: 2.

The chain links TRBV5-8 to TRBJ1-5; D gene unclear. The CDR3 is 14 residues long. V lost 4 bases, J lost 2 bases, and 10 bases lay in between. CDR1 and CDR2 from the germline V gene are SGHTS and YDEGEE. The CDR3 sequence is CASSPRAGNQPQHF. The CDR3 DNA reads TGTGCCAGCAGCCCCCGTGCGGGCAATCAGCCCCAGCATTTT.

The CDR3 DNA reads as TGTGCCTGGAGCCAGGGGGATTCACCCCTCCACTTT. Translating it yields CAWSQGDSPLHF. This rearrangement joins TRBV30 to TRBJ1-6; 7 nucleotides line up with TRBD1. This CDR3 has 12 residues. After removal of 3 bases from V and 8 bases from J, the junction contained 1 base not matched to a gene. Germline CDR1 and CDR2: GTSNPN and SVGIG (reference sequence).

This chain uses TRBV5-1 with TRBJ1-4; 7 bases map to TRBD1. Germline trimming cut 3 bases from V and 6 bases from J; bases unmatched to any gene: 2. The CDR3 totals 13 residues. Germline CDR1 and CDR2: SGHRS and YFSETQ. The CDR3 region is CASSSGTDEKLFF. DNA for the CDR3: TGCGCCAGCAGCTCTGGGACAGATGAAAAACTGTTTTTT.

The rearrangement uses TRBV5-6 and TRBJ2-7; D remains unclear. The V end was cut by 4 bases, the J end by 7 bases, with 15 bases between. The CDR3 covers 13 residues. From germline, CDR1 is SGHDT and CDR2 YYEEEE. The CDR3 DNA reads TGTGCCAGCAGCCGGATTTCCCCGAGGGAGCAGTACTTC. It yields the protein CASSRISPREQYF.

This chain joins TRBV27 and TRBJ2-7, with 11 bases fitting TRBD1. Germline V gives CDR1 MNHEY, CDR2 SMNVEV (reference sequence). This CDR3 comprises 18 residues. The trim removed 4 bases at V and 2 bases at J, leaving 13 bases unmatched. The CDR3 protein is CASSSIWTGGERAYEQYF. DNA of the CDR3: TGTGCCAGCAGTTCGATTTGGACAGGGGGCGAACGGGCCTACGAGCAGTACTTC.

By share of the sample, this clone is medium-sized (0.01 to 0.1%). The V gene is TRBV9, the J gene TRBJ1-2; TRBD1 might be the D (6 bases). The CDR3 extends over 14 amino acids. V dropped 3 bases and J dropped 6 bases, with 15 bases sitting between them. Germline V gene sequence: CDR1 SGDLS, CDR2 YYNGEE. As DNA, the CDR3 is TGTGCCAGCAGCGACGACTCGGGGGGGCATGGCTACACCTTC. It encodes CASSDDSGGHGYTF.

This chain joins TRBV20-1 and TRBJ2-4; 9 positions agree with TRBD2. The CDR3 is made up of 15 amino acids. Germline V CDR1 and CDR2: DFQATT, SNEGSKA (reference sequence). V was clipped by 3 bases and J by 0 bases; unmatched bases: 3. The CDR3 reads CSASGLAQAKNIQYF. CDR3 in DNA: TGCAGTGCTAGTGGACTAGCGCAAGCCAAAAACATTCAGTACTTC.